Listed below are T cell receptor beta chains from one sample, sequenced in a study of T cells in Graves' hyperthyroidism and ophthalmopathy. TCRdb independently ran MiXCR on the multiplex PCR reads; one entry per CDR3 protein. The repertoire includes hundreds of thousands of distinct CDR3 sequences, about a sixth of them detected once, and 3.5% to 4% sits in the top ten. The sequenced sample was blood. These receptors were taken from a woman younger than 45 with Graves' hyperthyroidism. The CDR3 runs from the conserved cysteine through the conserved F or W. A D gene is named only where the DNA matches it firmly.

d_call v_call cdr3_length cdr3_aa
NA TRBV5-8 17 CASSATGSHRANTEAFF
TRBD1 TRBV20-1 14 CSANIRDRGYEQYF
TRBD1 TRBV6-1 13 CASSERDRFEAFF
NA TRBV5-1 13 CASSLGGFATQYF
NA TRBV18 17 CASSPGVRDGGNQPQHF
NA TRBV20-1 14 CSATRGGGTDTQYF
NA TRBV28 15 CASRRLDRAGNEQFF
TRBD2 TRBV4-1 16 CASGGLAGRRPDTQYF
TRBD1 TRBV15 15 CATGFLGQGSDEQYF
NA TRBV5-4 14 CASKGQLGPYGCTF
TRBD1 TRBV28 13 CASWDRGRDTQYF
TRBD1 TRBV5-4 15 CASSSTGVGTGELFF
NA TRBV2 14 CASSESGRSYEQYF
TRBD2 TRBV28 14 CASSPLTAGETQYF
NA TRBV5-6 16 CASSLASGGARETQYF
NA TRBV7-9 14 CASSLEGPNTEAFF